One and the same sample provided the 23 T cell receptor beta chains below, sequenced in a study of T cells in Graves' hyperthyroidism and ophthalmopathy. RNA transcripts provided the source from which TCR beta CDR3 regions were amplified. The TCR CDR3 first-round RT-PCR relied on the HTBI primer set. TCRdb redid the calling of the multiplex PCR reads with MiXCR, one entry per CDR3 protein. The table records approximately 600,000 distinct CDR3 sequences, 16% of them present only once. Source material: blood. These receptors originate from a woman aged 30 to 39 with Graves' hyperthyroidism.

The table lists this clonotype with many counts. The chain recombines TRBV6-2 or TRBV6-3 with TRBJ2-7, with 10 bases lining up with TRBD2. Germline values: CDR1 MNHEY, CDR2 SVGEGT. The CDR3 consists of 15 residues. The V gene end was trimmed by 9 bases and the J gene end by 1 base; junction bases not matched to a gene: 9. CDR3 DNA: TGTGCCAGTCGAACCGGGACTAGCGCTTCCTACGAGCAGTACTTC. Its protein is CASRTGTSASYEQYF.

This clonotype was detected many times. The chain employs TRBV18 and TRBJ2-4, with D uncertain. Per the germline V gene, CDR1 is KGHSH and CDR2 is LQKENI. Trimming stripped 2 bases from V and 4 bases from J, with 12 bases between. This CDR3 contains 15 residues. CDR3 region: CASSPIVVGKNIQYF. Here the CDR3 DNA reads TGTGCCAGCTCACCAATTGTCGTAGGGAAAAACATTCAGTACTTC.

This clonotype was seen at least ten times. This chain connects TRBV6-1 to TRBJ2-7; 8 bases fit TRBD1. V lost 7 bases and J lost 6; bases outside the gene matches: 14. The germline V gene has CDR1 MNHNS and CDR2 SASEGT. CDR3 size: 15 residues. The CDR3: CASTRTTRGPSEQYF. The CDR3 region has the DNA TGTGCCAGCACCAGAACCACCAGGGGGCCCAGCGAGCAGTACTTC.

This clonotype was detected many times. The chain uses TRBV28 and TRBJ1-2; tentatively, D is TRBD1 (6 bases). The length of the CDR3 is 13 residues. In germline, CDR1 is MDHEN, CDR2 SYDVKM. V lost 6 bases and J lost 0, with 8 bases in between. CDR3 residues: CASSYRANYGYTF. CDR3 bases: TGTGCCAGCAGCTACAGGGCTAACTATGGCTACACCTTC.

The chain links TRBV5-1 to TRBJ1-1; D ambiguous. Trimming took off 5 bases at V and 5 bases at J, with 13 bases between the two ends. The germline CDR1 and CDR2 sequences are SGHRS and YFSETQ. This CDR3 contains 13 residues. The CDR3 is CASRMGLVTEAFF. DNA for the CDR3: TGCGCCAGCAGAATGGGGTTGGTTACTGAAGCTTTCTTT.

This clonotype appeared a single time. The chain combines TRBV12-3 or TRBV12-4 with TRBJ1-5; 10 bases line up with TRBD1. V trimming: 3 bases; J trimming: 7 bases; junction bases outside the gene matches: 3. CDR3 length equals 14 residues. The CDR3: CASSLGQGRQPQHF. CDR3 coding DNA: TGTGCCAGCAGTTTGGGACAGGGGCGGCAGCCCCAGCATTTT.

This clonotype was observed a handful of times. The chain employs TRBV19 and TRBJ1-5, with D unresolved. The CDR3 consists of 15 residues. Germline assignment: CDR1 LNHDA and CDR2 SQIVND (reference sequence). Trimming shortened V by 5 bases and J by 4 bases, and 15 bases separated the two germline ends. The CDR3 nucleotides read TGTGCCAGTAGTTCAACGGGGTCGGGAAATCAGCCCCAGCATTTT. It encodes CASSSTGSGNQPQHF.

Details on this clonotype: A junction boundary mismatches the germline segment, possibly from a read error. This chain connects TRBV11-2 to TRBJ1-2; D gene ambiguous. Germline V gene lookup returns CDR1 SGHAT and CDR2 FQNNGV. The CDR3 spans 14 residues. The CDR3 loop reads CTSSLGAGNYGYTF. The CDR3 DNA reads TGTACCAGCAGCTTAGGCGCGGGAAACTATGGCTACACCTTC.

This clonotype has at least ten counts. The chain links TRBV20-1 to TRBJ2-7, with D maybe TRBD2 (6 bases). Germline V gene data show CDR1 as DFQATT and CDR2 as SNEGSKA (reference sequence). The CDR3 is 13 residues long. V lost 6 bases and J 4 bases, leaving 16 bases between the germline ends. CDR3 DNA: TGCAGTGCCCTCCAGCGGGTAGGGTACGAGCAGTACTTC. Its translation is CSALQRVGYEQYF.

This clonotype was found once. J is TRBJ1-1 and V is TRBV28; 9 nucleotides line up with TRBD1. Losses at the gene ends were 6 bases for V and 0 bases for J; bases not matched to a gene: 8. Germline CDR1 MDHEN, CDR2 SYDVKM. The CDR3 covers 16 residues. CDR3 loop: CASSWDREPMNTEAFF. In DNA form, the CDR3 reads TGTGCCAGCAGCTGGGACAGGGAACCTATGAACACTGAAGCTTTCTTT.

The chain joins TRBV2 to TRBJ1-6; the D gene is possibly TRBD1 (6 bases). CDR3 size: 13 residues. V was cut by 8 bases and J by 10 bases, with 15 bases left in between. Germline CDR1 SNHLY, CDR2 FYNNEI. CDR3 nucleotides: TGTGCCAGCGGGGGGACAACTGGATCACCCCTCCACTTT. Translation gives CASGGTTGSPLHF.

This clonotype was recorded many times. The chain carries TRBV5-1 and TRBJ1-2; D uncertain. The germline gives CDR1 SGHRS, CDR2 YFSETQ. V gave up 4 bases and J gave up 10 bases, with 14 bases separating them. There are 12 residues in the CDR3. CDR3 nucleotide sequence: TGCGCCAGCAGCCTGCTAACAGATGACTACACCTTC. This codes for CASSLLTDDYTF.

This CDR3 is CASSMGTPFKYEQYF. CDR3 in DNA: TGTGCCAGTAGTATGGGGACTCCCTTCAAATACGAGCAGTACTTC. This chain links TRBV19 with TRBJ2-7; weak D call: TRBD2 (6 bases). This CDR3 is 15 amino acids long. Trimming removed 3 bases from V and 4 bases from J, with 16 bases in between. CDR1 is LNHDA and CDR2 is SQIVND in the germline V gene (reference sequence).

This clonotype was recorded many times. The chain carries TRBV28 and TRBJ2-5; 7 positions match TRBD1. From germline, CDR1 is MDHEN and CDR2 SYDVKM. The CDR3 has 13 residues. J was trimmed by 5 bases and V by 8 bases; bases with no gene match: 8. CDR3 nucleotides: TGTGCCAGCGCGAGGGGGCCGGGGGAGACCCAGTACTTC. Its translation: CASARGPGETQYF.

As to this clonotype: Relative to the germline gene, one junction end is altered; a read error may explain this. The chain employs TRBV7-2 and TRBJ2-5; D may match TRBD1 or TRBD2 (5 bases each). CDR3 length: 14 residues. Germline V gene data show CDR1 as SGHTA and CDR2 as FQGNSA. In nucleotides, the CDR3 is TGTGCCAGCAGCTTAGTGGGACCCCAAGAGACCCAGGACTTC. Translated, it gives CASSLVGPQETQDF.

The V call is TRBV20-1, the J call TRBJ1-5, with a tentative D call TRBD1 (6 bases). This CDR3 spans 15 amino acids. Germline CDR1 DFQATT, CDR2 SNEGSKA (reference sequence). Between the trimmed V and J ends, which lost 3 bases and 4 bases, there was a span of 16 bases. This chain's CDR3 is CSARTGGASNQPQHF. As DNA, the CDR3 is TGCAGTGCTAGGACGGGGGGGGCGTCAAATCAGCCCCAGCATTTT.

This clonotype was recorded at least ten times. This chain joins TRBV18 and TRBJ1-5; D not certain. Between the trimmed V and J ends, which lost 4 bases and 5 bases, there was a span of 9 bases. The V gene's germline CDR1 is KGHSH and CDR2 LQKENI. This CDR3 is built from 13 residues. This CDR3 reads CASSRVGDQPQHF. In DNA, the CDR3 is TGTGCCAGCTCACGTGTGGGCGATCAGCCCCAGCATTTT.

The CDR3 DNA reads TGTGCCAGCAGTGATTCGTCCCACACAGGGGATGTAAAGACCCAGTACTTC. Protein: CASSDSSHTGDVKTQYF. The rearrangement links TRBV2 to TRBJ2-5, with TRBD1 matching 7 bases. Germline values: CDR1 SNHLY, CDR2 FYNNEI. The J segment lost 6 bases and the V segment lost 3 bases, leaving 16 bases of the junction unmatched. CDR3 length: 17 residues.

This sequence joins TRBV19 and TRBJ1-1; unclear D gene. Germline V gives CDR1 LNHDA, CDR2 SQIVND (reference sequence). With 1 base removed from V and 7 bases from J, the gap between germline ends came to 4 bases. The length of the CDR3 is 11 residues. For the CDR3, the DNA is TGTGCCAGTAGTATAGGTGATGAAGCTTTCTTT. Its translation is CASSIGDEAFF. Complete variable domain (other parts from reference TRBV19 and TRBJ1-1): DGGITQSPKYLFRKEGQNVTLSCEQNLNHDAMYWYRQDPGQGLRLIYYSQIVNDFQKGDIAEGYSVSREKKESFPLTVTSAQKNPTAFYLCASSIGDEAFFGQGTRLTVV.

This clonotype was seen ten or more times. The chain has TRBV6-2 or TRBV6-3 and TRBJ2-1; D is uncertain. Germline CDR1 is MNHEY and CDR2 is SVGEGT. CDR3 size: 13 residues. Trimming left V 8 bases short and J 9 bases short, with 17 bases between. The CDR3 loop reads CASDPQPGGEQFF. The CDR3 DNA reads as TGTGCCAGCGACCCCCAGCCGGGCGGTGAGCAGTTCTTC.

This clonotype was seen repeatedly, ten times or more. The CDR3 here is CASSSPGGLYYGYTF. In nucleotides, the CDR3 is TGTGCCAGCAGCTCGCCCGGGGGTTTATACTATGGCTACACCTTC. The V call is TRBV28, the J call TRBJ1-2, with D possibly being TRBD1 (5 bases). V lost 6 bases and J 3 bases, leaving 17 bases between the germline ends. The germline V gene has CDR1 MDHEN and CDR2 SYDVKM. There are 15 residues in the CDR3.

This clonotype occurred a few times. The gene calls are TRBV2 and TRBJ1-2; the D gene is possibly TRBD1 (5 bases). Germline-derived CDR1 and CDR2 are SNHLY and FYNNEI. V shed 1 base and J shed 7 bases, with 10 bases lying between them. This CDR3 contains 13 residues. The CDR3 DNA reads TGTGCCAGCAGTGAAGGGGGCAGGGTTGGCTACACCTTC. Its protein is CASSEGGRVGYTF.

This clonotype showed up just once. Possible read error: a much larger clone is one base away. The CDR3 region has the DNA TGTGCCAGCAAAGGAAGGGAAGGACTTGAAAGGGTTCCATCAGGGACCCAGTACTTC. It yields the protein CASKGREGLERVPSGTQYF. J is TRBJ2-5 and V is TRBV6-1; perhaps TRBD2 as D (5 bases). Trimming removed 7 bases at V and 7 bases at J, with 34 bases between. Germline CDR1 and CDR2: MNHNS and SASEGT. The CDR3 has 19 amino acids.